These 26 T cell receptor beta chains were sequenced from one sample in a study of shared clonotypes between healthy human individuals. Repertoires were generated with immunoSEQ multiplex PCR, while TCRdb's copy carries only in-frame clones and drops some. The table has about 2 million clones, roughly 95% seen once. CD45RO-negative, CCR7-positively selected cells formed the naive CD8 fraction, excluding terminally differentiated effector memory CD45RA+ cells. The sample comprised naive CD8+ T cells sorted from blood. These TCRs come from a man between 18 and 35 years old in good health.

This chain links TRBV7-9 with TRBJ1-1; a weak D match, TRBD1 (5 bases). The CDR3 spans 16 residues. Looked up from germline, CDR1 is SEHNR and CDR2 is FQNEAQ (reference sequence). The germline V and J ends were trimmed by 5 bases and 3 bases, with 19 bases remaining between them. CDR3 DNA: TGTGCCAGCAGCACCGGGACCCCCAAAGAGGACACTGAAGCTTTCTTT. It codes for CASSTGTPKEDTEAFF.

V is TRBV20-1 and J is TRBJ2-1; D tentatively fits TRBD1 or TRBD2 (5 bases each). The CDR3 sequence is 11 residues long. Germline-derived CDR1 and CDR2 are DFQATT and SNEGSKA (reference sequence). The V end lost 5 bases, the J end lost 10 bases, and 12 bases lay between the germline ends. The CDR3 protein is CSAPPEGEQFF. In DNA, the CDR3 is TGCAGTGCTCCCCCCGAGGGGGAGCAGTTCTTC.

This clone was counted between two and nine times. J is TRBJ2-7 and V is TRBV4-3, with 10 bases lining up with TRBD2. The germline V gene has CDR1 LGHNA and CDR2 YSLEER. There are 18 residues in the CDR3. V was pared by 4 bases and J by 3 bases, with 15 bases of the junction left unmatched. CDR3 amino acids: CASSPTPGLAETFYEQYF. The DNA for the CDR3 is TGCGCCAGCAGCCCCACTCCCGGACTAGCGGAAACATTCTACGAGCAGTACTTC.

This chain links TRBV10-3 with TRBJ2-7; 10 nucleotides align to TRBD2. Trimming at V came to 9 bases and at J to 0 bases, leaving 5 bases not matched to a gene. In germline, CDR1 is ENHRY, CDR2 SYGVKD. The CDR3 consists of 14 residues. The CDR3 DNA reads TGTGCCATAGGGACTAGCGAGAGCTCCTACGAGCAGTACTTC. It specifies CAIGTSESSYEQYF.

This chain uses TRBV6-6 with TRBJ1-6; D call uncertain. The CDR3 has 13 amino acids. Germline values: CDR1 MNHNY, CDR2 SVGAGI (reference sequence). The ends were cut back, 7 bases at V and 8 bases at J, with 12 bases in the middle. CDR3 region: CASIEHSYSPLHF. CDR3 in DNA: TGTGCCAGCATCGAACACAGTTATTCACCCCTCCACTTT.

The V call is TRBV9, the J call TRBJ1-4; D gene ambiguous. The CDR3 sequence is 14 residues long. V lost 5 bases to trimming and J lost 8 bases, with 16 bases between them. The germline CDR1 and CDR2 sequences are SGDLS and YYNGEE. The CDR3 nucleotides are TGTGCCAGCAGGAAAGAACCGGAAGGGGAAAAACTGTTTTTT. Residues: CASRKEPEGEKLFF. The full variable domain, completed using reference TRBV9 and TRBJ1-4, is DSGVTQTPKHLITATGQRVTLRCSPRSGDLSVYWYQQSLDQGLQFLIQYYNGEERAKGNILERFSAQQFPDLHSELNLSSLELGDSALYFCASRKEPEGEKLFFGSGTQLSVL.

The genes are TRBV7-6 and TRBJ1-3, with a tentative D call TRBD1 (5 bases). V gave up 5 bases and J gave up 0 bases, with 17 bases separating them. Germline lookup yields CDR1 SGHVS and CDR2 FNYEAQ. This CDR3 contains 17 residues. The CDR3 region has the DNA TGTGCCAGCAGCCTCCGGGGAGGGGTTGTCTCTGGAAACACCATATATTTT. Protein sequence: CASSLRGGVVSGNTIYF.

The CDR3 loop is CASSHPGQTYEQYF. The CDR3 bases are TGTGCCAGCAGCCACCCGGGTCAGACCTACGAGCAGTACTTC. The V gene is TRBV7-2, the J gene TRBJ2-7; D gene unclear. Germline loops: CDR1 SGHTA, CDR2 FQGNSA. The CDR3 spans 14 residues. V lost 5 bases and J 2 bases, leaving 13 bases between the germline ends.

The chain's CDR3 is CSVAGTGISSYNEQFF. CDR3 nucleotide sequence: TGCAGCGTTGCAGGAACAGGGATAAGCTCCTACAATGAGCAGTTCTTC. V gene TRBV29-1 combines with J gene TRBJ2-1, with TRBD1 as a possible D gene (6 bases). There are 16 residues in the CDR3. Trimming shortened V by 4 bases and J by 0 bases, and 16 bases separated the two germline ends. Germline V gene sequence: CDR1 SQVTM, CDR2 ANQGSEA.

The rearrangement joins TRBV7-9 to TRBJ2-1; D call uncertain. Looked up from germline, CDR1 is SEHNR and CDR2 is FQNEAQ (reference sequence). V lost 0 bases to trimming and J lost 15 bases, with 15 bases between them. CDR3 length: 13 residues. DNA of the CDR3: TGTGCCAGCAGCTTAGCGCTGGCGCCCGCCCCGTTCTTC. Protein: CASSLALAPAPFF.

The chain employs TRBV14 and TRBJ2-1, with D maybe TRBD2 (5 bases). In germline, CDR1 is SGHDN, CDR2 FVKESK. This CDR3 has 14 residues. The V end was cut by 3 bases, the J end by 9 bases, with 15 bases between. The CDR3 here is CASSQILAWGEQFF. CDR3 DNA sequence: TGTGCCAGCAGCCAGATTTTAGCGTGGGGTGAGCAGTTCTTC.

The rearrangement links TRBV28 to TRBJ2-5; 13 bases match TRBD2. The J segment lost 9 bases and the V segment lost 1 base, leaving 5 bases of the junction unmatched. CDR1 and CDR2 (germline): MDHEN, SYDVKM. The CDR3 is 15 residues long. CDR3 DNA: TGTGCCAGCAGTTTATATGGACTAGCGGGGGAGGCCCAGTACTTC. Translating gives CASSLYGLAGEAQYF.

This CDR3 reads CASSGRLAGGPLEDTQYF. The CDR3 DNA reads TGTGCCAGCAGCGGCCGACTAGCGGGGGGGCCTCTTGAGGATACGCAGTATTTT. The chain uses TRBV7-9 and TRBJ2-3; TRBD2 matches at 14 bases. The CDR3 runs to 18 residues. Per germline, CDR1 SEHNR and CDR2 FQNEAQ (reference sequence). V was clipped by 5 bases and J by 6 bases; unmatched bases: 13.

V gene TRBV27 combines with J gene TRBJ1-5; D is ambiguous. The germline CDR1 and CDR2 sequences are MNHEY and SMNVEV (reference sequence). V lost 2 bases to trimming and J lost 6 bases, with 11 bases between them. The CDR3 sequence is 14 residues long. This CDR3 reads CASSLNSGRQPQHF. In nucleotides, the CDR3 is TGTGCCAGCAGTTTAAATTCTGGGCGTCAGCCCCAGCATTTT.

V and J are TRBV27 and TRBJ2-7; possibly TRBD1 or TRBD2 for D (5 bases each). Deletions cut 7 bases from V and 0 bases from J, with 16 bases between. Per germline, CDR1 MNHEY and CDR2 SMNVEV (reference sequence). This CDR3 has 15 amino acids. This CDR3 is CASTPGPGSSYEQYF. The CDR3 DNA sequence: TGTGCCAGCACCCCGGGACCAGGGAGCTCCTACGAGCAGTACTTC.

On this clone itself: Other DNA sequences from this sample encode an identical CDR3 as well. The chain joins TRBV19 to TRBJ1-1; D is uncertain. CDR1 and CDR2 (germline): LNHDA, SQIVND (reference sequence). Between the trimmed V and J ends, which lost 1 base and 6 bases, there was a span of 9 bases. The CDR3 consists of 13 residues. CDR3 nucleotides: TGTGCCAGTAGTATAGGGTCTGGGTCTGAAGCTTTCTTT. It codes for CASSIGSGSEAFF.

The chain employs TRBV29-1 and TRBJ2-2; D may be TRBD1 (6 bases). This CDR3 has 15 residues. Germline V gene data show CDR1 as SQVTM and CDR2 as ANQGSEA. Trimming cost V 1 base and J 4 bases, with 13 bases left between them. The CDR3 is CSVEGSGAGTGELFF. DNA for the CDR3: TGCAGCGTTGAAGGGTCAGGGGCGGGCACCGGGGAGCTGTTTTTT.

This chain uses TRBV28 with TRBJ2-3; TRBD2 might be the D (5 bases). Trimming stripped 3 bases from V and 2 bases from J, with 6 bases between. CDR1 and CDR2 from the germline V gene are MDHEN and SYDVKM. The CDR3 is 13 residues long. The CDR3 bases are TGTGCCAGCAGTTTGGGAGTCACAGATACGCAGTATTTT. Amino acid sequence: CASSLGVTDTQYF.

V usage is TRBV9 and J usage is TRBJ2-1; TRBD2 aligns across 10 bases. The CDR3 sequence is 18 residues long. Per the germline V gene, CDR1 is SGDLS and CDR2 is YYNGEE. V lost 0 bases, J lost 2 bases, and 8 bases stayed unmatched. CDR3 nucleotides: TGTGCCAGCAGCGTAGTAAGTACTAGCGGGGCCGCCTACAATGAGCAGTTCTTC. Translation: CASSVVSTSGAAYNEQFF.

The chain is built from TRBV10-3 and TRBJ2-7; TRBD1 matches 9 bases. J was trimmed by 3 bases and V by 5 bases; bases with no gene match: 5. The CDR3 runs to 14 residues. Germline V CDR1 and CDR2: ENHRY, SYGVKD. The CDR3 loop reads CAISTGTGYYEQYF. The CDR3 DNA sequence: TGTGCCATCAGTACCGGGACAGGGTACTACGAGCAGTACTTC.

V gene TRBV28 combines with J gene TRBJ2-2; maybe TRBD1 (6 bases). The germline V and J ends were trimmed by 4 bases and 6 bases, with 18 bases remaining between them. The CDR3 loop spans 16 amino acids. Germline assignment: CDR1 MDHEN and CDR2 SYDVKM. The CDR3 DNA follows: TGTGCCAGCAGTTCAAACAGGGAAATCGGCGCCGGGGAGCTGTTTTTT. Residues: CASSSNREIGAGELFF.

The rearrangement joins TRBV5-6 to TRBJ2-3; maybe TRBD2 (6 bases). CDR1 is SGHDT, CDR2 YYEEEE, per germline. The V and J ends lost 4 bases and 6 bases respectively, with 15 bases between them. The CDR3 contains 14 residues. CDR3: CASSLDGSIDTQYF. The CDR3 coding sequence is TGTGCCAGCAGCCTCGACGGGAGTATCGATACGCAGTATTTT.

This clone was recorded only once. V gene TRBV28 combines with J gene TRBJ1-6; D is ambiguous. Trimming took off 3 bases at V and 6 bases at J, with 3 bases between the two ends. From germline, CDR1 is MDHEN and CDR2 SYDVKM. The CDR3 consists of 12 residues. CDR3 coding DNA: TGTGCCAGCAGTTTTGTTAATTCACCCCTCCACTTT. It specifies CASSFVNSPLHF.

With respect to this clone: Other DNA sequences from this sample encode an identical CDR3 as well. The V and J genes are TRBV11-2 and TRBJ2-7, with D perhaps assigned TRBD1 or TRBD2 (5 bases each). Trimming left V 5 bases short and J 3 bases short, with 11 bases between. The germline CDR1 and CDR2 sequences are SGHAT and FQNNGV. The CDR3 runs to 13 residues. In nucleotides, the CDR3 is TGTGCCAGCAGCCCAGGGACCCTCTACGAGCAGTACTTC. Encoded protein: CASSPGTLYEQYF.

The chain employs TRBV6-5 and TRBJ1-2; D perhaps matches TRBD1 (6 bases). Per germline, CDR1 MNHEY and CDR2 SVGAGI. This CDR3 has 14 residues. V gave up 2 bases and J gave up 6 bases, with 13 bases separating them. Written as DNA, the CDR3 is TGTGCCAGCAGTTACCACAGGGTTTATGATGGCTACACCTTC. Its protein is CASSYHRVYDGYTF.

The chain couples TRBV6-6 to TRBJ2-3; no definite D call. CDR1 and CDR2 from the germline V gene are MNHNY and SVGAGI (reference sequence). The germline V and J ends were trimmed by 0 bases and 6 bases, with 7 bases remaining between them. The CDR3 consists of 13 residues. The CDR3 nucleotides are TGTGCCAGCAGTTACTCCGTAGACGATACGCAGTATTTT. Its translation: CASSYSVDDTQYF.